This T cell receptor (beta chain) appears in the sequencing data of a study of blood T cells in healthy people across ages. Findings and limits, study-wide: Significant beta diversity loss was already apparent by age approximately 38, declining roughly linearly.

A second about 6 to 12 cycle PCR used barcoded and J-beta primers. TCRdb reprocessed the 5' RACE reads with MiXCR, giving one entry per CDR3 protein. The table has 600,000 or so distinct CDR3 sequences, 20% to 25% seen once. A single count supports this clonotype. Its antigen is not known. At least 6.5 million PBMCs were isolated per sample. The CDR3 totals 13 residues. V was cut by 0 bases and J by 5 bases, with 10 bases left in between. In germline, CDR1 is DFQATT, CDR2 SNEGSKA (reference sequence). This receptor was identified in a man in his 70s in good health. Sequences were obtained from blood. The chain recombines TRBV20-1 with TRBJ1-2; D gene ambiguous. This CDR3 reads CSARESADYGYTF. In DNA form, the CDR3 reads TGCAGTGCTAGAGAGAGCGCAGATTATGGCTACACCTTC.